This TCR beta chain is from a study of shared clonotypes between healthy human individuals. Terminally differentiated effector memory CD45RA+ cells were left out of the naive CD8 fraction, which was CD45RO-negative and positively selected for CCR7. Assay used: immunoSEQ multiplex PCR; TCRdb lists only in-frame clones, some missing. The sample contains about 580,000 clones, roughly 98% of which appear only once. This CDR3 has 18 residues. Germline assignment: CDR1 SGHAT and CDR2 FQNNGV. V was shortened by 2 bases and J by 4 bases, with 23 bases between the two germline ends. This chain links TRBV11-2 with TRBJ1-2; D unresolved. This receptor was identified in a man aged 25 to 40 in good health. Sequencing input: naive CD8+ T cells sorted from blood. The CDR3 here is CASSLRTLDFRASYGYTF. For the CDR3, the DNA is TGTGCCAGCAGCTTAAGGACCCTGGATTTCCGAGCCTCCTATGGCTACACCTTC. Combining the CDR3 with reference TRBV11-2 and TRBJ1-2 gives the whole variable domain EAGVAQSPRYKIIEKRQSVAFWCNPISGHATLYWYQQILGQGPKLLIQFQNNGVVDDSQLPKDRFSAERLKGVDSTLKIQPAKLEDSAVYLCASSLRTLDFRASYGYTFGSGTRLTVV.